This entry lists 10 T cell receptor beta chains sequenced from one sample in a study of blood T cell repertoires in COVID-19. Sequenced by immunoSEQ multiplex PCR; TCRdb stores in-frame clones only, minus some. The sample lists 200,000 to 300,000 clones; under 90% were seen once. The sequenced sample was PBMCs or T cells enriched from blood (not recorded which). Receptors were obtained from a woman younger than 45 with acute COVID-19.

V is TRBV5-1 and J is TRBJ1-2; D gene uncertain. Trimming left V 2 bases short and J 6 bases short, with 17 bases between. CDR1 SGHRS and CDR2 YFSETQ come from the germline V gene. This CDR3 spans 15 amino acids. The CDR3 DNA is TGCGCCAGCAGCTTCACTAACACCCACGGGGATGGCTACACCTTC. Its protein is CASSFTNTHGDGYTF. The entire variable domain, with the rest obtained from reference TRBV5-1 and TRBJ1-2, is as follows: KAGVTQTPRYLIKTRGQQVTLSCSPISGHRSVSWYQQTPGQGLQFLFEYFSETQRNKGNFPGRFSGRQFSNSRSEMNVSTLELGDSALYLCASSFTNTHGDGYTFGSGTRLTVV.

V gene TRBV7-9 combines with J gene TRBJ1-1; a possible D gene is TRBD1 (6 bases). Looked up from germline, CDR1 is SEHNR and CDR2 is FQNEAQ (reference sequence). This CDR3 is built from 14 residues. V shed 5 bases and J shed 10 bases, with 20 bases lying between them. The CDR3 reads CASSLTGPGRVAFF. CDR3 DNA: TGTGCCAGCAGCCTAACAGGGCCCGGTCGGGTAGCTTTCTTT.

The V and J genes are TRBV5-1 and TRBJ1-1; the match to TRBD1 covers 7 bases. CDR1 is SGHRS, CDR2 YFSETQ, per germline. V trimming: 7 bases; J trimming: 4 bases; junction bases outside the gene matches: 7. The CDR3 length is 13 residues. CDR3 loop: CASHSTGPTEAFF. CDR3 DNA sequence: TGCGCCAGCCACTCGACAGGGCCCACTGAAGCTTTCTTT.

The CDR3 region has the DNA TGTGCCAGCAGCCCAACAGGGGGCTTAGGTGAGCAGTACTTC. Protein sequence: CASSPTGGLGEQYF. The chain has TRBV13 and TRBJ2-7; 9 bases agree with TRBD1. The J segment lost 7 bases and the V segment lost 5 bases, leaving 9 bases of the junction unmatched. This CDR3 is built from 14 residues. Looked up from germline, CDR1 is PRHDT and CDR2 is FYEKMQ (reference sequence).

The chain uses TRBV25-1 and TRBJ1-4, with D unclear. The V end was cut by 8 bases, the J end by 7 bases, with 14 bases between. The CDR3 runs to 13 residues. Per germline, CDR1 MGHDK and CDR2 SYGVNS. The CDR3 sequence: CASYQALGEKLFF. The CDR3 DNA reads TGTGCCAGCTACCAGGCCTTGGGTGAAAAACTGTTTTTT.

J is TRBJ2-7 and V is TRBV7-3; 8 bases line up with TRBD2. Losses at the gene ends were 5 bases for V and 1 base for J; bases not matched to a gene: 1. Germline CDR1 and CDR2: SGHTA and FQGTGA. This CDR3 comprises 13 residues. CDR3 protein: CASSPGGSYEQYF. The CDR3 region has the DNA TGTGCCAGCAGCCCGGGGGGGTCCTACGAGCAGTACTTC.

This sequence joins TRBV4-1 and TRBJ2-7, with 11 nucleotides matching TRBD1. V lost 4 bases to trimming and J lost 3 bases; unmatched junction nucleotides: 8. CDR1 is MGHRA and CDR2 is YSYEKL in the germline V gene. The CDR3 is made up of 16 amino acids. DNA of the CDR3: TGCGCCAGCAGCCCTAATCCCGGGACAGGGGGCTACGAGCAGTACTTC. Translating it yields CASSPNPGTGGYEQYF.

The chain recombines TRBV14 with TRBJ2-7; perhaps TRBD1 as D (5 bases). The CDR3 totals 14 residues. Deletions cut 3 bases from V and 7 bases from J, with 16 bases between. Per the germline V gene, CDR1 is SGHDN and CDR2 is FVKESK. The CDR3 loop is CASSHWTSFGEQYF. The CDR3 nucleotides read TGTGCCAGCAGCCATTGGACATCTTTCGGTGAGCAGTACTTC.

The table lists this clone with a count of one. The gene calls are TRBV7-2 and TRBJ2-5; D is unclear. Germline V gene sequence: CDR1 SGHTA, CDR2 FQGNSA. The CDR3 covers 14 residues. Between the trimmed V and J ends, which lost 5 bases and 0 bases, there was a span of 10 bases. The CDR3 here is CASSRLANQETQYF. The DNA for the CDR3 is TGTGCCAGCAGCCGCCTTGCTAACCAAGAGACCCAGTACTTC.

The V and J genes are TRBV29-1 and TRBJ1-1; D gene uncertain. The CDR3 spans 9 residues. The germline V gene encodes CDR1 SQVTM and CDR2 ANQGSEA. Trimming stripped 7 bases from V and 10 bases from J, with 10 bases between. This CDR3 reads CSAGLGAFF. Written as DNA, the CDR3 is TGCAGCGCAGGCCTCGGAGCTTTCTTT.